This T cell receptor beta chain derives from a study of blood T cell repertoires in COVID-19. In the authors' methods: From reference gene primer amplification, estimates of nucleated cell counts were derived. Sequencing used immunoSEQ multiplex PCR; TCRdb keeps in-frame clones, though not all of them. The D gene and trimming were derived from the DNA, and the V and J assignments and clone size from that table. Altogether around 160,000 clones are present, approximately 91% being singletons, with the ten largest covering about 2.5%. The junction had 7 bases not matched to a gene; V was cut back by 5 bases and J by 4 bases. The germline V gene encodes CDR1 SEHNR and CDR2 FQNEAQ (reference sequence). The CDR3 covers 14 residues.

Sequenced: peripheral blood. The TCR sequence derives from a human donor in a cohort sampled during active COVID-19. V and J are TRBV7-9 and TRBJ2-5, with TRBD2 matching over 7 bases. The CDR3 region has the DNA TGTGCCAGCAGCCTGGGGACGGGAGGAGAGACCCAGTACTTC. It is translated as CASSLGTGGETQYF. The full variable domain, its missing parts supplied by reference TRBV7-9 and TRBJ2-5, is DTGVSQNPRHKITKRGQNVTFRCDPISEHNRLYWYRQTLGQGPEFLTYFQNEAQLEKSRLLSDRFSAERPKGSFSTLEIQRTEQGDSAMYLCASSLGTGGETQYFGPGTRLLVL.